The clone carrying this T cell receptor (beta chain) was picked up many times. Unique molecular identifiers were attached to individual cDNA molecules. TCRdb re-analysed the 5' RACE reads in MiXCR, keeping a single row per CDR3 protein. Among 24,000 or so distinct CDR3 sequences, about 4.4% were seen once, and the ten largest hold about 4.6%. This sample is part of a study of early T cells in non-severe SARS-CoV-2 infection. The clonotype comes from an adult who was a healthcare worker with PCR-confirmed SARS-CoV-2 infection or an uninfected control (not recorded which). The sequencing input was whole blood.

Written as DNA, the CDR3 is TGTGCCAGCTCACCACTACAGGGTAATTATGAGCAGTTCTTC. It specifies CASSPLQGNYEQFF. The rearrangement joins TRBV18 to TRBJ2-1; the D gene is possibly TRBD1 (6 bases). This CDR3 has 14 residues. V lost 1 base and J 8 bases, leaving 12 bases between the germline ends. Germline V gene data show CDR1 as KGHSH and CDR2 as LQKENI. The entire variable domain, with the rest obtained from reference TRBV18 and TRBJ2-1, is as follows: NAGVMQNPRHLVRRRGQEARLRCSPMKGHSHVYWYRQLPEEGLKFMVYLQKENIIDESGMPKERFSAEFPKEGPSILRIQQVVRGDSAAYFCASSPLQGNYEQFFGPGTRLTVL.